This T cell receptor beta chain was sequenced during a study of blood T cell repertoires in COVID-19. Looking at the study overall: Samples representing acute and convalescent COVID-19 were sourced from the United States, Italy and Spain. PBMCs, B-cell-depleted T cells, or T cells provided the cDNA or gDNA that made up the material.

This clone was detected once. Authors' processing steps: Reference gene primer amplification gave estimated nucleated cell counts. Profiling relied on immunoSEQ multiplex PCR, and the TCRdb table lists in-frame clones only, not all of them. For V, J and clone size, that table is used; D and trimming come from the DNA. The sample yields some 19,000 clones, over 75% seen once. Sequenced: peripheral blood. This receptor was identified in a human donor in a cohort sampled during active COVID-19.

In DNA form, the CDR3 reads TGTGCCAGCAGCTTAGCCCGGGGGAACTATGGCTACACCTTC. Encoded protein: CASSLARGNYGYTF. This sequence joins TRBV7-2 and TRBJ1-2, with D perhaps TRBD1 (5 bases). Germline V gene sequence: CDR1 SGHTA, CDR2 FQGNSA. This CDR3 has 14 amino acids. With 0 bases removed from V and 2 bases from J, the gap between germline ends came to 7 bases.